This is a list of T cell receptor beta chains from one sample in a study of blood T cell repertoires in COVID-19. Clones were sequenced by immunoSEQ multiplex PCR, and TCRdb holds only the in-frame ones, with some missing. The sample has 250,000 to 350,000 clones, roughly nine tenths seen once. Material: PBMCs or T cells enriched from blood (not recorded which). The receptors were sampled from a man in his fifties or sixties who had recovered from COVID-19. Both conserved end residues are trimmed from each CDR3.

J gene,V gene,CDR3 protein
TRBJ2-5,TRBV5-8,ASRRMSGRDDETQY
TRBJ1-5,TRBV2,ASSENRGRGQPQH
TRBJ2-1,TRBV4-1,ASSRTPSGVFNEQF
TRBJ2-7,TRBV9,ASSVGGYQTLYEQY
TRBJ2-1,TRBV7-6,ASSLEISGRANEQF
TRBJ1-6,TRBV7-2,ASSRDIYNSPLH
TRBJ2-1,TRBV6-5,ASSSPGNEQF
TRBJ2-2,TRBV3-1/TRBV3-2,ASSPPGGPAGELF
TRBJ2-2,TRBV9,ASSPIVGTGITGELF
TRBJ1-4,TRBV30,ASPGLTNEKLF
TRBJ2-7,TRBV3-1/TRBV3-2,ASSQGGPLEQY
TRBJ1-2,TRBV5-1,ASSLDPGQGDAGYT
TRBJ2-2,TRBV30,AWSVGLGIGELF
TRBJ2-7,TRBV19,ASSIDGTGPRTYAQY
TRBJ2-5,TRBV5-1,ASCQASSGETQY
TRBJ2-5,TRBV6-1,ASSVVAGGPGTQTQY
TRBJ1-1,TRBV15,ATSRGQGRLNTEAF
TRBJ2-7,TRBV18,ASSPWDTADEQY
TRBJ2-5,TRBV7-2,ASSSQGIRETQY
TRBJ1-2,TRBV2,ASRGGADYGYT
TRBJ2-1,TRBV5-1,ASSLDSRKRDEQF
TRBJ1-2,TRBV6-5,ASSYSVGTGGGYT